The 32 T cell receptor beta chains listed next were all sequenced from one sample in a study of shared clonotypes between healthy human individuals. Profiling relied on immunoSEQ multiplex PCR, and the TCRdb table lists in-frame clones only, not all of them. The sample comprises some 1.4 million clones, about 96% of which are singletons, and over 1% rests with the top ten. The sequenced sample was naive CD4+ T cells sorted from blood. This sample's subset: CD45RA+ positively selected. These receptors came from a young man in good health.

The CDR3 sequence is CASSLQGTGAYEQYF. The CDR3 DNA is TGTGCCAGCAGCTTACAAGGGACAGGGGCCTACGAGCAGTACTTC. The V and J genes are TRBV4-2 and TRBJ2-7; TRBD1 matches at 10 bases. There are 15 residues in the CDR3. CDR1 is LGHNA, CDR2 YNFKEQ, per germline. Trimming removed 5 bases from V and 2 bases from J; junction bases left unmatched: 6.

The rearrangement links TRBV9 to TRBJ2-3, with D perhaps being TRBD1 or TRBD2 (5 bases each). The V end lost 1 base, the J end lost 3 bases, and 12 bases lay between the germline ends. CDR3 length equals 15 residues. Germline-derived CDR1 and CDR2 are SGDLS and YYNGEE. Written as DNA, the CDR3 is TGTGCCAGCAGCGTAACCTTTGGGACGACAGATACGCAGTATTTT. Protein product: CASSVTFGTTDTQYF.

This clone was found a few times. Here the CDR3 reads CASSVGFSGDDQPQHF. CDR3 sequence (DNA): TGCGCCAGCAGTGTAGGATTTAGCGGGGACGATCAGCCCCAGCATTTT. The V call is TRBV10-2, the J call TRBJ1-5, with D maybe TRBD1 (5 bases). Germline CDR1 WSHSY, CDR2 SAAADI. The CDR3 is 16 amino acids. Trimming took off 4 bases at V and 5 bases at J, with 18 bases between the two ends.

The chain employs TRBV4-3 and TRBJ2-5; a weak D match, TRBD2 (5 bases). Germline CDR1 reads LGHNA; CDR2 reads YSLEER. The CDR3 spans 14 residues. Trimming removed 0 bases at V and 7 bases at J, with 12 bases between. The CDR3 sequence: CASSQDGREMTQYF. CDR3 in DNA: TGCGCCAGCAGCCAAGATGGCCGGGAAATGACCCAGTACTTC.

The chain has TRBV10-1 and TRBJ2-7; weak D call: TRBD1 (5 bases). V lost 8 bases, J lost 2 bases, and 16 bases lay in between. The CDR3 is made up of 14 amino acids. CDR1 and CDR2 from the germline V gene are WNHNN and SYGVQD (reference sequence). The CDR3 protein is CASFDQGPTYEQYF. The CDR3 DNA reads TGCGCCAGCTTCGACCAGGGTCCGACCTACGAGCAGTACTTC.

The chain links TRBV19 to TRBJ2-7; D is perhaps TRBD2 (5 bases). The CDR3 is made up of 15 amino acids. CDR1 is LNHDA, CDR2 SQIVND, per germline (reference sequence). Trimming removed 1 base from V and 7 bases from J, with 17 bases in between. DNA for the CDR3: TGTGCCAGTAGTATAGTGGAGTCGGGGTTACGTGAGCAGTACTTC. Encoded protein: CASSIVESGLREQYF.

This chain uses TRBV7-2 with TRBJ2-5; D gene ambiguous. Germline loops: CDR1 SGHTA, CDR2 FQGNSA. Trimming left V 5 bases short and J 5 bases short, with 9 bases between. The CDR3 consists of 12 residues. This CDR3 is CASSAISETQYF. The DNA of the CDR3 is TGTGCCAGCAGCGCTATCAGCGAGACCCAGTACTTC.

The chain employs TRBV18 and TRBJ1-5; the D is unclear. The V gene's germline CDR1 is KGHSH and CDR2 LQKENI. Trimming left V 6 bases short and J 4 bases short, with 19 bases between. The CDR3 has 16 residues. This CDR3 reads CASSAAVGGSNQPQHF. The DNA for the CDR3 is TGTGCCAGCTCGGCTGCCGTTGGCGGCAGTAATCAGCCCCAGCATTTT.

This chain links TRBV4-3 with TRBJ2-7; no reliable D call. The CDR3 is 14 amino acids. V dropped 1 base and J dropped 0 bases, with 7 bases sitting between them. The germline V gene encodes CDR1 LGHNA and CDR2 YSLEER. The CDR3: CASSQGRRSYEQYF. CDR3 in DNA: TGCGCCAGCAGCCAAGGTCGTCGCTCCTACGAGCAGTACTTC.

This clone came up once. The V and J genes are TRBV18 and TRBJ2-1, with D perhaps TRBD2 (6 bases). The CDR3 is 15 residues long. Trimming removed 2 bases from V and 5 bases from J, with 13 bases in between. Germline loops: CDR1 KGHSH, CDR2 LQKENI. CDR3 residues: CASSPSNGGDNEQFF. The CDR3 nucleotides read TGTGCCAGCTCACCATCTAACGGGGGAGACAATGAGCAGTTCTTC.

This chain links TRBV10-3 with TRBJ1-2; D call uncertain. There are 14 residues in the CDR3. V lost 3 bases, J lost 4 bases, and 12 bases lay in between. Germline lookup yields CDR1 ENHRY and CDR2 SYGVKD. The CDR3: CAISESDLAYGYTF. The CDR3 DNA is TGTGCCATCAGTGAATCGGACTTGGCCTATGGCTACACCTTC.

The chain employs TRBV6-5 and TRBJ1-2; D not certain. Trimming took off 8 bases at V and 3 bases at J, with 10 bases between the two ends. This CDR3 has 12 residues. Germline lookup yields CDR1 MNHEY and CDR2 SVGAGI. CDR3 nucleotide sequence: TGTGCCAGCCGGCCTGATGACTATGGCTACACCTTC. This encodes CASRPDDYGYTF.

The rearrangement links TRBV20-1 to TRBJ2-5, with 7 bases fitting TRBD1. Germline V lookup: CDR1 DFQATT, CDR2 SNEGSKA (reference sequence). The CDR3 extends over 11 amino acids. V shed 7 bases and J 5 bases; nucleotides not matched to a gene: 4. CDR3 protein: CSVNRGETQYF. In DNA, the CDR3 is TGCAGTGTAAACAGGGGCGAGACCCAGTACTTC.

CDR3 sequence (DNA): TGCGCCAGCAGCTTCTTCCGGACAGGGAAGAACTACGAGCAGTACTTC. Translating gives CASSFFRTGKNYEQYF. The chain couples TRBV5-1 to TRBJ2-7; 8 positions match TRBD1. The CDR3 contains 16 residues. V gave up 2 bases and J gave up 3 bases; unmatched junction bases: 10. Germline V lookup: CDR1 SGHRS, CDR2 YFSETQ.

The rearrangement uses TRBV6-1 and TRBJ2-7; no firm D call. V lost 6 bases and J lost 2, with 8 bases in between. CDR3 length: 12 amino acids. Germline-derived CDR1 and CDR2 are MNHNS and SASEGT. The CDR3 sequence is CASRSHPYEQYF. The CDR3 DNA reads TGTGCCAGCAGGAGCCACCCCTACGAGCAGTACTTC.

The J gene is TRBJ2-7, the V gene TRBV5-8; weak D call: TRBD1 (6 bases). The V end lost 3 bases, the J end lost 2 bases, and 15 bases lay between the germline ends. Germline loops: CDR1 SGHTS, CDR2 YDEGEE. There are 15 residues in the CDR3. This chain's CDR3 is CASSSLYRVAYEQYF. The DNA of the CDR3 is TGTGCCAGCAGCTCCCTCTACAGGGTGGCCTACGAGCAGTACTTC.

The chain joins TRBV27 to TRBJ2-5; a weak D match, TRBD1 (6 bases). The CDR3 runs to 17 residues. Trimming removed 2 bases at V and 2 bases at J, with 18 bases between. CDR1 and CDR2 from the germline V gene are MNHEY and SMNVEV (reference sequence). The CDR3 spells CASSLALPGVGQETQYF. The CDR3 DNA is TGTGCCAGCAGTTTAGCTCTTCCAGGGGTTGGGCAAGAGACCCAGTACTTC.

This chain joins TRBV6-1 and TRBJ1-5, with TRBD1 as a possible D gene (5 bases). The CDR3 runs 12 residues. Deletions cut 4 bases from V and 6 bases from J, with 7 bases between. Per germline, CDR1 MNHNS and CDR2 SASEGT. In DNA form, the CDR3 reads TGTGCCAGCAGTGCCGGGGGTCAGCCCCAGCATTTT. As protein: CASSAGGQPQHF.

For this clone: Other nucleotide sequences from this sample produce the same CDR3. The chain is built from TRBV5-1 and TRBJ2-2, with 12 nucleotides matching TRBD2. There are 15 residues in the CDR3. Unmatched junction bases numbered 0, after V lost 1 base and J lost 5 bases. Per the germline V gene, CDR1 is SGHRS and CDR2 is YFSETQ. CDR3 amino acids: CASSLLAGGTGELFF. CDR3 DNA sequence: TGCGCCAGCAGCTTGCTAGCGGGAGGGACCGGGGAGCTGTTTTTT.

The rearrangement links TRBV28 to TRBJ2-3; 8 positions agree with TRBD1. The CDR3 covers 14 residues. With 7 bases clipped from V and 1 base from J, the junction kept 4 bases outside the gene matches. Germline CDR1 reads MDHEN; CDR2 reads SYDVKM. The CDR3 DNA is TGTGCCAGCATCTCGGGACAGGGCACAGATACGCAGTATTTT. Its protein product is CASISGQGTDTQYF.

V and J are TRBV20-1 and TRBJ2-3; D not certain. CDR1 is DFQATT and CDR2 is SNEGSKA in the germline V gene (reference sequence). With 4 bases removed from V and 5 bases from J, the gap between germline ends came to 7 bases. The CDR3 consists of 11 residues. The CDR3 nucleotides are TGCAGTGCTACTGGGGAAGATACGCAGTATTTT. This codes for CSATGEDTQYF.

The chain links TRBV7-9 to TRBJ1-5, with D possibly matching TRBD1 (6 bases). The CDR3 contains 15 residues. Trimming removed 2 bases from V and 3 bases from J, with 11 bases in between. The germline gives CDR1 SEHNR, CDR2 FQNEAQ (reference sequence). DNA of the CDR3: TGTGCCAGCAGCTTAAGCACAGGGTTCAATCAGCCCCAGCATTTT. Encoded protein: CASSLSTGFNQPQHF.

DNA for the CDR3: TGTGCCAGTAGTATCTCGTTAGCGGGGTACAATGAGCAGTTCTTC. Protein product: CASSISLAGYNEQFF. This chain links TRBV19 with TRBJ2-1; 8 bases line up with TRBD2. The CDR3 loop spans 15 amino acids. Looked up from germline, CDR1 is LNHDA and CDR2 is SQIVND (reference sequence). The J segment lost 4 bases and the V segment lost 3 bases, leaving 5 bases of the junction unmatched.

This chain joins TRBV7-2 and TRBJ1-2; no firm D call. The V end was cut by 5 bases, the J end by 4 bases, with 11 bases between. CDR1 and CDR2 (germline): SGHTA, FQGNSA. CDR3 length equals 13 residues. The CDR3 protein is CASSPSGLYGYTF. The CDR3 DNA reads as TGTGCCAGCAGCCCCTCAGGCCTCTATGGCTACACCTTC.

The chain employs TRBV7-2 and TRBJ2-7; the match to TRBD2 covers 7 bases. The CDR3 has 18 amino acids. The V and J ends lost 2 bases and 2 bases, in that order; junction bases with no gene match: 15. Germline CDR1 and CDR2: SGHTA and FQGNSA. The CDR3 nucleotides are TGTGCCAGCAGCTTAAGCGGCGGGAGAGGGTGGGCTACCTACGAGCAGTACTTC. Translated, it gives CASSLSGGRGWATYEQYF.

The chain combines TRBV6-4 with TRBJ2-7; TRBD2 matches 9 bases. This CDR3 comprises 17 residues. J gave up 7 bases and V 6 bases, and 19 bases lay outside the gene matches. The V gene's germline CDR1 is MRHNA and CDR2 SNTAGT. CDR3 sequence reads: CASSALGPIAGVGEQYF. The CDR3 DNA sequence: TGTGCCAGCAGCGCCCTCGGTCCGATAGCGGGAGTCGGGGAGCAGTACTTC.

CDR3 sequence reads: CASGTTGSDQPQHF. CDR3 DNA sequence: TGTGCCAGCGGAACGACAGGGAGCGACCAGCCCCAGCATTTT. This chain links TRBV25-1 with TRBJ1-5, with 7 nucleotides matching TRBD1. Looked up from germline, CDR1 is MGHDK and CDR2 is SYGVNS. The CDR3 totals 14 residues. V shed 8 bases, J shed 7 bases, and the junction held 11 bases outside the gene matches.

Comment on this clone: The identical CDR3 is also encoded by other nucleotide sequences in the sample. The J gene is TRBJ1-5, the V gene TRBV5-1, with a tentative D call TRBD1 (5 bases). With 0 bases removed from V and 6 bases from J, the gap between germline ends came to 10 bases. The CDR3 runs to 14 residues. Looked up from germline, CDR1 is SGHRS and CDR2 is YFSETQ. The CDR3 region is CASSLGSGGQPQHF. CDR3 nucleotides: TGCGCCAGCAGCTTGGGATCTGGGGGTCAGCCCCAGCATTTT.

The chain has TRBV18 and TRBJ1-2; weak D call: TRBD1 (5 bases). Germline-derived CDR1 and CDR2 are KGHSH and LQKENI. The CDR3 extends over 14 amino acids. Between the trimmed V and J ends, which lost 6 bases and 5 bases, there was a span of 16 bases. The CDR3 sequence: CASSTDRGVYGYTF. The CDR3 DNA reads TGTGCCAGCTCGACCGACCGGGGGGTTTATGGCTACACCTTC.

The J gene is TRBJ2-1, the V gene TRBV5-1; TRBD2 matches 8 bases. V shed 0 bases, J shed 8 bases, and the junction held 16 bases outside the gene matches. CDR1 is SGHRS, CDR2 YFSETQ, per germline. There are 18 residues in the CDR3. In DNA, the CDR3 is TGCGCCAGCAGCTTGGGGTATAATGCGGGAGGATATTCCGATGAGCAGTTCTTC. This translates into CASSLGYNAGGYSDEQFF. Supplemented by reference TRBV5-1 and TRBJ2-1, the full variable domain reads KAGVTQTPRYLIKTRGQQVTLSCSPISGHRSVSWYQQTPGQGLQFLFEYFSETQRNKGNFPGRFSGRQFSNSRSEMNVSTLELGDSALYLCASSLGYNAGGYSDEQFFGPGTRLTVL.

The rearrangement links TRBV6-6 to TRBJ1-1, with D perhaps matching TRBD1 (5 bases). V was clipped by 6 bases and J by 11 bases, with 25 bases between them. CDR1 and CDR2 (germline): MNHNY, SVGAGI (reference sequence). This CDR3 is 15 amino acids long. The CDR3 sequence is CASRLTAEGPLRAFF. The CDR3 bases are TGTGCCAGCAGGCTCACGGCCGAGGGACCTCTGAGGGCTTTCTTT.

This chain connects TRBV5-5 to TRBJ2-5; D is ambiguous. Trimming shortened V by 0 bases and J by 3 bases, and 15 bases separated the two germline ends. The CDR3 extends over 16 amino acids. Germline-derived CDR1 and CDR2 are SGHKS and YYEKEE (reference sequence). The DNA for the CDR3 is TGTGCCAGCAGCTTGGGGGGTATCGTGATGAAAGAGACCCAGTACTTC. The encoded protein is CASSLGGIVMKETQYF.